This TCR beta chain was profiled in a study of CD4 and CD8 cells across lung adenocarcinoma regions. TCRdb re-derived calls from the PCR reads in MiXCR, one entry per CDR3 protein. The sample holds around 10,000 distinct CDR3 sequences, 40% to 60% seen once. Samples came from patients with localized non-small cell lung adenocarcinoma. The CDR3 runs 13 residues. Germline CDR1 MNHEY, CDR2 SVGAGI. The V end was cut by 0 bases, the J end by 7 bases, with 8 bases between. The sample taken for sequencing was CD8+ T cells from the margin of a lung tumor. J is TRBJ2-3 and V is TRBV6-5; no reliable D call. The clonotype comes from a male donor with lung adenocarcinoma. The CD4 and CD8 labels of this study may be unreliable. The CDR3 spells CASSYSERNTQYF. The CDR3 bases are TGTGCCAGCAGTTACTCCGAACGGAATACGCAGTATTTT.